Listed below are T cell receptor beta chains from one sample, sequenced in a study of blood T cell repertoires in COVID-19. Method: immunoSEQ multiplex PCR; TCRdb's copy keeps in-frame clones and lacks some. The table shows about 260,000 clones, with 85% to 95% occurring only once. The specimen sequenced was PBMCs or T cells enriched from blood (not recorded which). Receptor source: a man in his forties who had been exposed to COVID-19. CDR3s include the opening cysteine and the closing phenylalanine or tryptophan. The D gene is left open where the match is weak. Where a row states a size, it is once, few, many or the class of an expanded clone; other rows omit it.

V,size,D,J,DNA,CDR3
TRBV4-1,-,-,TRBJ2-1,TGCGCCAGCAGCCAAGAGAGGTCCGACTTCCGGGGCTACAATGAGCAGTTCTTC,CASSQERSDFRGYNEQFF
TRBV20-1,-,TRBD1,TRBJ1-1,TGCAGTGCTCGTGACAGGGGGCGAATTAAAGAAGCTTTCTTT,CSARDRGRIKEAFF
TRBV28,-,-,TRBJ2-7,TGTGCCAGCACGGGGAAGCGGGTTAGCTCCTACGAGCAGTACTTC,CASTGKRVSSYEQYF
TRBV7-2,-,TRBD2,TRBJ2-2,TGTGCCAGCAGCTTAAGGACTAGCGGGAGAAACACCGGGGAGCTGTTTTTT,CASSLRTSGRNTGELFF
TRBV3-1/TRBV3-2,-,-,TRBJ2-6,TGTGCCAGCAGCCAAAGCCACTCTGGGGCCAACGTCCTGACTTTC,CASSQSHSGANVLTF
TRBV19,once,TRBD1,TRBJ1-5,TGTGCCAGTCAGGACAGGAGCAATCAGCCCCAGCATTTT,CASQDRSNQPQHF
TRBV28,-,-,TRBJ2-7,TGTGCCAGCAGTCCCCTCGGGGGTTTGGGAGAGCAGTACTTC,CASSPLGGLGEQYF
TRBV19,-,TRBD1,TRBJ1-5,TGTGCCAGTAGTATTGGGACAGGGTTTTTGGAGCCCCAGCATTTT,CASSIGTGFLEPQHF
TRBV11-2,-,TRBD1,TRBJ1-2,TGTGCCAGCAGGACCGGGACAGGGGCCTATGGCTACACCTTC,CASRTGTGAYGYTF
TRBV3-1/TRBV3-2,-,-,TRBJ2-2,TGTGCCAGCACCGGGACACAACACACCGGGGAGCTGTTTTTT,CASTGTQHTGELFF
TRBV28,-,-,TRBJ1-2,TGTGCCAGCAAGTCAGGCCCTAACTATGGCTACACCTTC,CASKSGPNYGYTF
TRBV5-1,-,TRBD2,TRBJ2-1,TGCGCCAGCAGCTCACTAGCGGGAGATGGCAATGAGCAGTTCTTC,CASSSLAGDGNEQFF
TRBV4-2,once,-,TRBJ1-2,TGTGCCAGCAGCCAAGATCGTGGAGGGCCCTATGGCTACACCTTC,CASSQDRGGPYGYTF
TRBV15,-,TRBD1,TRBJ2-1,TGTGCCACCAGCAGAGTCCGGGACAGGGGCATCTATGAGCAGTTCTTC,CATSRVRDRGIYEQFF
TRBV25-1,-,TRBD1,TRBJ1-2,TGTGCCAGCAGGCAGGGGGCTTCTGGCTACACCTTC,CASRQGASGYTF
TRBV5-1,-,-,TRBJ2-2,TGCGCCAGCAGCTTAACGGGAGACACCGGGGAGCTGTTTTTT,CASSLTGDTGELFF
TRBV4-2,-,TRBD2,TRBJ2-7,TGTGCCAGCAGCCAAGCAGTTACTAGCGGATACGAGCAGTACTTC,CASSQAVTSGYEQYF
TRBV19,-,TRBD2,TRBJ2-2,TGTGCCAGTAGTCGACTAGCGGGAGCCGGGGAGCTGTTTTTT,CASSRLAGAGELFF
TRBV14,once,TRBD2,TRBJ2-2,TGTGCCAGCAGCTCACTTAGCGGGAGGAACACCGGGGAGCTGTTTTTT,CASSSLSGRNTGELFF
TRBV3-1/TRBV3-2,once,-,TRBJ2-2,TGTGCCAGCAGCCAAGTGGCCGACACCGGGGAGCTGTTTTTT,CASSQVADTGELFF
TRBV28,-,TRBD2,TRBJ2-1,TGTGCCAGCAGTCCCGCGGGAGGGACTGACAATGAGCAGTTCTTC,CASSPAGGTDNEQFF
TRBV4-1,-,-,TRBJ2-3,TGCGCCAGCAGACCTACGCGCGGCGGGAACTCCTTAAGGGAGTTTAGGTCAGATACGCAGTATTTT,CASRPTRGGNSLREFRSDTQYF
TRBV25-1,-,-,TRBJ1-1,TGTGCCAGCAGTACAATCTCGTCGGGAGCTTTCTTT,CASSTISSGAFF
TRBV7-8,-,TRBD1,TRBJ2-5,TGTGCCAGCAGCTACCAGGGGGCTCAGGAGACCCAGTACTTC,CASSYQGAQETQYF
TRBV6-5,-,TRBD1,TRBJ1-2,TGTGCCAGCAATATGGACAGGGGGCAAGGCTACACCTTC,CASNMDRGQGYTF
TRBV7-9,once,-,TRBJ2-7,TGTGCCAGCAGCGACGAGGTCACCTACGAGCAGTACTTC,CASSDEVTYEQYF
TRBV10-1,-,-,TRBJ1-6,TGCGCCAGCAGTAAGACAGGCCGTAATTCACCCCTCCACTTT,CASSKTGRNSPLHF
TRBV4-1,-,-,TRBJ1-1,TGCGCCAGCAGCCAAGTTGGGAGGGGGACTGAAGCTTTCTTT,CASSQVGRGTEAFF
TRBV3-1/TRBV3-2,once,TRBD1,TRBJ1-4,TGTGCCAGCAGCCAGCAGACAGGGGTTAATGAAAAACTGTTTTTT,CASSQQTGVNEKLFF
TRBV28,-,TRBD1,TRBJ2-7,TGTGCCAGCAGTGGACAGGGCAACGAGCAGTACTTC,CASSGQGNEQYF
TRBV19,-,TRBD2,TRBJ2-1,TGTGCCAGTAGTCTCCCGGAAGGGCTAGCGGCAGCAAATGAGCAGTTCTTC,CASSLPEGLAAANEQFF
TRBV4-2,-,-,TRBJ2-7,TGTGCCAGCAGCCAAGATCGGGGGTTACCCTACGAGCAGTACTTC,CASSQDRGLPYEQYF
TRBV5-1,-,-,TRBJ1-6,TGCGCCAGCAGCTTTGAAGCGAGTAATTCACCCCTCCACTTT,CASSFEASNSPLHF
TRBV28,-,TRBD1,TRBJ1-5,TGTGCCAGCAGTTTAGGGGACAGCAGTCCTCAGCCCCAGCATTTT,CASSLGDSSPQPQHF
TRBV5-1,-,TRBD2,TRBJ2-1,TGCGCCCGCAGCGGGGGGGGTAGCGGGAGCGATGAGCAGTTCTTC,CARSGGGSGSDEQFF
TRBV28,once,TRBD1,TRBJ1-5,TGTGCCAGCAGTTTAGACAGGGTGAGGGGCAATCAGCCCCAGCATTTT,CASSLDRVRGNQPQHF
TRBV7-9,once,-,TRBJ2-7,TGTGCCAGCAGCTTAGTGGAGGGTTACGAGCAGTACTTC,CASSLVEGYEQYF
TRBV19,-,-,TRBJ1-2,TGTGCCAGTACCCGCGCGAGCCCGATGTCTAACTATGGCTACACCTTC,CASTRASPMSNYGYTF
TRBV28,-,-,TRBJ1-2,TGTGCCAGCAGTTTTAGGGACTATCCTTCTGGCTACACCTTC,CASSFRDYPSGYTF
TRBV28,-,TRBD1,TRBJ1-2,TGTGCCAGCAGTCCCCACATCGGGACAGGGAAAGATTATGGCTACACCTTC,CASSPHIGTGKDYGYTF
TRBV7-3,-,-,TRBJ2-3,TGTGCCAGCAGCCCAACGGGAGATACGCAGTATTTT,CASSPTGDTQYF
TRBV6-1,-,-,TRBJ1-3,TGTGCCAGCAGTGAAGCGCGCGGGGCAGTAAGAAACACCATATATTTT,CASSEARGAVRNTIYF